This TCR beta chain was identified in a study of T cell responses to AZD1222 COVID-19 vaccine. CDR3 size: 14 residues. CDR1 is MNHEY, CDR2 SVGAGI, per germline. V gave up 5 bases and J gave up 2 bases, with 11 bases separating them. Produced via immunoSEQ multiplex PCR; TCRdb's table is partial and in-frame only. The sample has 130,000 to 150,000 clones, under 95% seen once. Worth noting for this clone: The antigen is undetermined.

Second doses at about 4 or about 12 weeks were pooled. Study-level points and caveats: When two AZD1222 doses had been given, Spike-specific TCR breadth and depth rose. CD4 TCRs associated with vaccination spanned spike, dominating at 160-218 and 743-854. Clonal diversity was possibly underestimated; the donors were predominantly white British and more often female.

Sequencing used peripheral blood, obtained 28 days after the second AZD1222 dose. This TCR was sampled from an adult who received the AZD1222 COVID-19 vaccine. V is TRBV6-5 and J is TRBJ2-3; D is possibly TRBD2 (5 bases). CDR3 coding DNA: TGTGCCAGCAGTCATCGGGGATACACAGATACGCAGTATTTT. Translating it yields CASSHRGYTDTQYF.